This paragraph covers one TCR beta chain sequence. In the authors' methods: Counts of nucleated cells, estimated from reference gene primer amplification, were obtained. The table came from immunoSEQ multiplex PCR; TCRdb's copy has only in-frame clones and leaves some out. V and J calls and clone size are as listed in that table; D and trimming were resolved from the DNA. The repertoire holds some 260,000 clones, 88% seen once, with approximately 0.7% in the top ten. Trimming stripped 7 bases from V and 8 bases from J, with 17 bases between. Germline assignment: CDR1 MNHNY and CDR2 SVGAGI (reference sequence). The CDR3 totals 13 residues. This record comes from a study of blood T cell repertoires in COVID-19. The overall study: Samples representing acute and convalescent COVID-19 were sourced from the United States, Italy and Spain. Nucleic acid was either cDNA or gDNA, and it came from T cells, B-cell-depleted T cells, or PBMCs.

This chain links TRBV6-6 with TRBJ1-1, with D possibly matching TRBD1 (6 bases). The receptor was isolated from a human donor in a cohort sampled during active COVID-19. Sequencing was done on a sample of peripheral blood. CDR3 bases: TGTGCCAGCAATCTACAGGGTCTCCTCGAAGCTTTCTTT. This codes for CASNLQGLLEAFF.